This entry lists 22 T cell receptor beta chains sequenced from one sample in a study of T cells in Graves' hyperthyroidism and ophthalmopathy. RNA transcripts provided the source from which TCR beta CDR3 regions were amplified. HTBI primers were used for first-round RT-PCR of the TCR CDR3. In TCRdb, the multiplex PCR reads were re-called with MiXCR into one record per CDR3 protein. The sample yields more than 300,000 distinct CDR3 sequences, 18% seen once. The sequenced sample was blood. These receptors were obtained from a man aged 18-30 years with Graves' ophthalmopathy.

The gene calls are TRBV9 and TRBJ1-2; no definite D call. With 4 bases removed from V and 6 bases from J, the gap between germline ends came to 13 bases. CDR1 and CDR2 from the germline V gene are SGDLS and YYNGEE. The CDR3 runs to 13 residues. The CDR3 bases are TGTGCCAGCAGCACGGGCCGGAGGGATGGCTACACCTTC. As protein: CASSTGRRDGYTF.

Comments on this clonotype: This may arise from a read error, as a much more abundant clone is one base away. The CDR3 sequence: CASSVRGGYEQYF. CDR3 nucleotide sequence: TGTGCCAGCAGCGTAAGGGGTGGGTACGAGCAGTACTTC. V is TRBV9 and J is TRBJ2-7; tentatively, D is TRBD1 (5 bases). Trimming pared 1 base from V and 4 bases from J, leaving 9 bases between. The CDR3 extends over 13 amino acids. Germline V lookup: CDR1 SGDLS, CDR2 YYNGEE.

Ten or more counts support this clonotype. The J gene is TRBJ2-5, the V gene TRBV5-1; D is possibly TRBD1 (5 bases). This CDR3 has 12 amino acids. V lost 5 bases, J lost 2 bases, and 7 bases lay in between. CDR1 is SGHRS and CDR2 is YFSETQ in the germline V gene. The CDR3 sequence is CASRDNQETQYF. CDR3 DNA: TGCGCCAGCAGGGACAATCAAGAGACCCAGTACTTC.

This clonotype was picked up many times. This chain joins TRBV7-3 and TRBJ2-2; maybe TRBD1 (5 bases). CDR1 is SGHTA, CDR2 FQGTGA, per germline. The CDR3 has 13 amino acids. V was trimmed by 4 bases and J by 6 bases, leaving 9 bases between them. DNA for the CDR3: TGTGCCAGCAGCTCAGGACAAGCCGGGGAGCTGTTTTTT. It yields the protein CASSSGQAGELFF. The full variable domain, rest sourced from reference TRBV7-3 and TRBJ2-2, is GAGVSQTPSNKVTEKGKYVELRCDPISGHTALYWYRQSLGQGPEFLIYFQGTGAADDSGLPNDRFFAVRPEGSVSTLKIQRTERGDSAVYLCASSSGQAGELFFGEGSRLTVL.

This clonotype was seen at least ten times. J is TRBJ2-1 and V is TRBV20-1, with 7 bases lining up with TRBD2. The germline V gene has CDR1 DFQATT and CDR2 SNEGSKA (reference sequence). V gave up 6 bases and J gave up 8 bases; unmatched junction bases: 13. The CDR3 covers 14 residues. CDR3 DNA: TGCAGTGCCCAAGCGGGGAGGGGTGTCGATGAGCAGTTCTTC. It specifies CSAQAGRGVDEQFF.

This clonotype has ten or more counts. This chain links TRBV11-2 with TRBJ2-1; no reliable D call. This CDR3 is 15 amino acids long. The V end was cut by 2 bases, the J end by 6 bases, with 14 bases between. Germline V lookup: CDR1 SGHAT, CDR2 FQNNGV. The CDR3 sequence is CASSLQFGVGNEQFF. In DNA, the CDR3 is TGTGCCAGCAGCTTACAATTTGGCGTGGGCAATGAGCAGTTCTTC.

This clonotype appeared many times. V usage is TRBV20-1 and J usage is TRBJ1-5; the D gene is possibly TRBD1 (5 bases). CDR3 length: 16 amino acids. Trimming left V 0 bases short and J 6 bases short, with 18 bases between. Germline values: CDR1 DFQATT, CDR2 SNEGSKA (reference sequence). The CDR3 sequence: CSARDPGQGGFQPQHF. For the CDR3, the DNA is TGCAGTGCTAGAGATCCTGGGCAGGGTGGATTTCAGCCCCAGCATTTT.

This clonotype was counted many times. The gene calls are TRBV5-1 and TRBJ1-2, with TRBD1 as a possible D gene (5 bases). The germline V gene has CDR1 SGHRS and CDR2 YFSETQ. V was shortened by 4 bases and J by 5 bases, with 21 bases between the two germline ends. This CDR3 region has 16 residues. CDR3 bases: TGCGCCAGCAGCGTGGGGTCTTATACAGGCTTGTATGGCTACACCTTC. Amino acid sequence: CASSVGSYTGLYGYTF.

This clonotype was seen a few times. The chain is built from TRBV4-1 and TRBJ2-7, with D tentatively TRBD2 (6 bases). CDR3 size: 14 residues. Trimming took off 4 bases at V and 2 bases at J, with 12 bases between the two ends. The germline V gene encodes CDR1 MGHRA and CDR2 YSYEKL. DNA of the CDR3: TGCGCCAGCAGCCTAGAAGCGGGTCCCTACGAGCAGTACTTC. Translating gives CASSLEAGPYEQYF.

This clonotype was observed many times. Here the CDR3 DNA reads TGTGCCAGCAGTTACGACCGTTGGAATGAGCAGTTCTTC. As protein: CASSYDRWNEQFF. The genes are TRBV6-6 and TRBJ2-1; D not resolved. The CDR3 covers 13 residues. Germline V gene data show CDR1 as MNHNY and CDR2 as SVGAGI (reference sequence). V lost 2 bases and J lost 7, with 9 bases in between.

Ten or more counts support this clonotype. Here the CDR3 reads CASSLIFARSYEQYF. The CDR3 nucleotides read TGTGCCAGCAGCTTAATCTTCGCTCGCTCCTACGAGCAGTACTTC. The chain combines TRBV11-2 with TRBJ2-7; D is unclear. The ends were cut back, 2 bases at V and 0 bases at J, with 11 bases in the middle. Germline CDR1 reads SGHAT; CDR2 reads FQNNGV. The CDR3 covers 15 residues.

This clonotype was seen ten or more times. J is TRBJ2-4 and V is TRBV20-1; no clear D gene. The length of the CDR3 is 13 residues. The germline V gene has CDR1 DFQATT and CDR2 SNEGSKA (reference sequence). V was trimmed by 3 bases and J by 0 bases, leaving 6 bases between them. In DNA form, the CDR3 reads TGCAGTGCTAGGGCCATAGCCAAAAACATTCAGTACTTC. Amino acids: CSARAIAKNIQYF.

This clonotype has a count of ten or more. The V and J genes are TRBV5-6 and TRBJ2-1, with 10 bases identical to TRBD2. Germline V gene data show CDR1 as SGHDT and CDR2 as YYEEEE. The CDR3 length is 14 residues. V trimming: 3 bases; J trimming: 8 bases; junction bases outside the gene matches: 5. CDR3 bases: TGTGCCAGCAGCTCTAGCGGGGGAGGCTATGAGCAGTTCTTC. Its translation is CASSSSGGGYEQFF.

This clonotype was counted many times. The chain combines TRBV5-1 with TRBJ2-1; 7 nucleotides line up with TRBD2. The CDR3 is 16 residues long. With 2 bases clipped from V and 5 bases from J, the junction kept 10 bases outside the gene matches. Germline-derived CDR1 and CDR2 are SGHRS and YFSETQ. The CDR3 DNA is TGCGCCAGCAGCTTCCTTAGGGGCCGGGGGGACAATGAGCAGTTCTTC. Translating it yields CASSFLRGRGDNEQFF.

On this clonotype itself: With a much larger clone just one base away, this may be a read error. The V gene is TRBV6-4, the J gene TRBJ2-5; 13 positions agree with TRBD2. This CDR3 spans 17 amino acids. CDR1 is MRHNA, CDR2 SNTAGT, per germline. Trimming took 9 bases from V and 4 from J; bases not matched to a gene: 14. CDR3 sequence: CARIDELAGGRGETQYF. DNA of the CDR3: TGTGCCAGAATTGATGAACTAGCGGGGGGGCGGGGAGAGACCCAGTACTTC.

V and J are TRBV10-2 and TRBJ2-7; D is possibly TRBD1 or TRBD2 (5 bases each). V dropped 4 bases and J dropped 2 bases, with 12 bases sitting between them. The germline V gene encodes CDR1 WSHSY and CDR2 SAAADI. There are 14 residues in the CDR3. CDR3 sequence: CASSVGQGPYEQYF. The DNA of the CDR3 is TGCGCCAGCAGTGTAGGGCAGGGACCCTACGAGCAGTACTTC.

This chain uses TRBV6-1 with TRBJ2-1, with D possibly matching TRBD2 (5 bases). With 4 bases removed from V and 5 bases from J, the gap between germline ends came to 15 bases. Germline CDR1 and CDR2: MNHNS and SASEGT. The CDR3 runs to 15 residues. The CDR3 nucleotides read TGTGCCAGCAGTGGCACGGGCTTCGGGAACAATGAGCAGTTCTTC. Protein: CASSGTGFGNNEQFF.

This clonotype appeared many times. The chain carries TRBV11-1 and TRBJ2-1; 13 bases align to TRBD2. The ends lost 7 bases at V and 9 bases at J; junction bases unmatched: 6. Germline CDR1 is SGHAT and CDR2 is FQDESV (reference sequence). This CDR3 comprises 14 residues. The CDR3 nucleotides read TGTGCCAGCAACCCGGGACTAGCGGGGACTGAGCAGTTCTTC. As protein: CASNPGLAGTEQFF.

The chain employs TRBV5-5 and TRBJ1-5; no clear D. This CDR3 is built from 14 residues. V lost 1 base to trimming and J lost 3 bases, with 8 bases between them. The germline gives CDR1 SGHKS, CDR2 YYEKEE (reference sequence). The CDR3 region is CASSLLPINQPQHF. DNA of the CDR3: TGTGCCAGCAGCTTGCTACCGATCAATCAGCCCCAGCATTTT. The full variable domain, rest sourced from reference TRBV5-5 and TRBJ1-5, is DAGVTQSPTHLIKTRGQQVTLRCSPISGHKSVSWYQQVLGQGPQFIFQYYEKEERGRGNFPDRFSARQFPNYSSELNVNALLLGDSALYLCASSLLPINQPQHFGDGTRLSIL.

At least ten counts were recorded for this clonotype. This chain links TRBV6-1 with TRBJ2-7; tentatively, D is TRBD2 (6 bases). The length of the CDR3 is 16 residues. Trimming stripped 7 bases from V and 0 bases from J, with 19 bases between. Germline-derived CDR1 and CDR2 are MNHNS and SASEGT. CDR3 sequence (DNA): TGTGCCAGCAACCCGGGGGAACACATCATCTCCTACGAGCAGTACTTC. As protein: CASNPGEHIISYEQYF.

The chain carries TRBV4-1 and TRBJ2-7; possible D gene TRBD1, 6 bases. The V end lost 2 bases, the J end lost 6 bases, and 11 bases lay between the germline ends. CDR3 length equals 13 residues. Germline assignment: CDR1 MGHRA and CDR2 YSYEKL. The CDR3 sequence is CASSQPQGFEQYF. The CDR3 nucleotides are TGCGCCAGCAGCCAACCCCAGGGGTTCGAGCAGTACTTC.

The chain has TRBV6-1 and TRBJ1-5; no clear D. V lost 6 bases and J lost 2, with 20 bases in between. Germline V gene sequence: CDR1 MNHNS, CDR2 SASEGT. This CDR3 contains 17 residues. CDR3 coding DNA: TGTGCCAGCAGGCAAACCCGGGGTCAGATTGGCAATCAGCCCCAGCATTTT. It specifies CASRQTRGQIGNQPQHF.